The 25 T cell receptor beta chains in this list originate from one sample, sequenced in a study of T-cell memory formation after mild COVID-19. TCRdb called the 5' RACE reads again in MiXCR, with one record for every CDR3 protein. The sample contains 95,000 to 120,000 distinct CDR3 sequences, roughly 20% of which appear only once. Sequences were obtained from PBMCs or a T cell subset sorted from them (not recorded which). The receptors stem from a man between 18 and 35 years old who had mild COVID-19 (a few samples of this study predate the infection). Cell type and time point are not known.

This chain connects TRBV28 to TRBJ2-7; possibly TRBD1 for D (6 bases). With 6 bases removed from V and 4 bases from J, the gap between germline ends came to 16 bases. Germline CDR1 MDHEN, CDR2 SYDVKM. The CDR3 is 14 amino acids. CDR3 loop: CASSLGDTGYEQYV. The CDR3 DNA follows: TGTGCCAGCAGCCTGGGGGACACAGGATACGAGCAGTACGTC.

The genes are TRBV3-1 and TRBJ2-7, with 8 bases matching TRBD1. The CDR3 has 14 amino acids. With 4 bases clipped from V and 6 bases from J, the junction kept 8 bases outside the gene matches. Germline CDR1 and CDR2: LGHDT and YNNKEL (reference sequence). CDR3 nucleotide sequence: TGTGCCAGCAGCCCCTCAGTGGACAGGGCCGAGCAGTACTTC. Translating gives CASSPSVDRAEQYF.

The chain uses TRBV5-6 and TRBJ1-2; possibly TRBD1 for D (5 bases). CDR1 SGHDT and CDR2 YYEEEE come from the germline V gene. Trimming took 0 bases from V and 4 from J, leaving 13 bases between them. CDR3 length: 15 residues. CDR3 amino acids: CASSLGPGVSYGYTF. CDR3 nucleotide sequence: TGTGCCAGCAGCTTGGGTCCGGGGGTTTCCTATGGCTACACCTTC.

This clonotype has only a few counts. V and J are TRBV5-1 and TRBJ2-3; unclear D gene. V was cut by 2 bases and J by 2 bases, with 15 bases left in between. CDR1 is SGHRS, CDR2 YFSETQ, per germline. The CDR3 is made up of 16 amino acids. CDR3 in amino acids: CASSFLLLDTTDTQYF. The CDR3 coding sequence is TGCGCCAGCAGCTTTCTTCTACTTGACACCACAGATACGCAGTATTTT. The whole variable domain, remainder taken from reference TRBV5-1 and TRBJ2-3, is KAGVTQTPRYLIKTRGQQVTLSCSPISGHRSVSWYQQTPGQGLQFLFEYFSETQRNKGNFPGRFSGRQFSNSRSEMNVSTLELGDSALYLCASSFLLLDTTDTQYFGPGTRLTVL.

This clonotype showed up just a few times. The V gene is TRBV7-2, the J gene TRBJ1-2, with TRBD1 matching over 12 bases. Germline-derived CDR1 and CDR2 are SGHTA and FQGNSA. This CDR3 has 17 residues. V was pared by 4 bases and J by 2 bases, with 8 bases of the junction left unmatched. CDR3 nucleotides: TGTGCCAGCAGCTGGTGGGACAGGGGGCCTTTCAACTATGGCTACACCTTC. This gives the protein CASSWWDRGPFNYGYTF.

This clonotype rates as medium-sized (0.01 to 0.1%). This sequence joins TRBV27 and TRBJ2-1; D possibly corresponds to TRBD1 (6 bases). The germline V and J ends were trimmed by 5 bases and 6 bases, with 14 bases remaining between them. CDR3 size: 14 residues. In germline, CDR1 is MNHEY, CDR2 SMNVEV (reference sequence). CDR3 DNA sequence: TGTGCCAGCAGTCAGGGGAGTAGAGTCAATGAGCAGTTCTTC. It is translated as CASSQGSRVNEQFF.

This clonotype came up a few times. The rearrangement uses TRBV28 and TRBJ2-1; 8 nucleotides match TRBD1. The junction had 13 bases not matched to a gene; V was cut back by 5 bases and J by 7 bases. Germline lookup yields CDR1 MDHEN and CDR2 SYDVKM. The CDR3 runs 16 residues. Written as DNA, the CDR3 is TGTGCCAGCAGTCATCCGGACAGGGAGACTCTGAATGAGCAGTTCTTC. It yields the protein CASSHPDRETLNEQFF.

This clonotype has a handful of counts. The J gene is TRBJ2-5, the V gene TRBV9; TRBD2 aligns across 8 bases. J was trimmed by 5 bases and V by 1 base; bases with no gene match: 4. This CDR3 is built from 14 residues. CDR1 and CDR2 from the germline V gene are SGDLS and YYNGEE. CDR3 DNA sequence: TGTGCCAGCAGCGTATACGGGGGGGAGGAGACCCAGTACTTC. It encodes CASSVYGGEETQYF.

This clonotype came up a few times. The chain carries TRBV7-9 and TRBJ2-5; 16 bases fit TRBD2. The V gene end was trimmed by 4 bases and the J gene end by 2 bases; junction bases not matched to a gene: 4. The CDR3 loop spans 17 amino acids. The germline V gene encodes CDR1 SEHNR and CDR2 FQNEAQ (reference sequence). Here the CDR3 reads CASSSGLAGGIQETQYF. The CDR3 DNA reads as TGTGCCAGCAGCTCGGGACTAGCGGGGGGGATACAAGAGACCCAGTACTTC.

In this sample, this clonotype turned up a few times. This sequence joins TRBV29-1 and TRBJ2-2; tentative D call: TRBD1 (5 bases). This CDR3 is 14 amino acids long. Between the trimmed V and J ends, which lost 6 bases and 0 bases, there was a span of 11 bases. The germline CDR1 and CDR2 sequences are SQVTM and ANQGSEA. The CDR3 coding sequence is TGCAGCGTCATACAGGACACGAACACCGGGGAGCTGTTTTTT. Translating it yields CSVIQDTNTGELFF.

This clonotype was counted a few times. The rearrangement links TRBV7-8 to TRBJ2-7; perhaps TRBD1 as D (5 bases). From germline, CDR1 is SGHVS and CDR2 FQNEAQ. The germline V and J ends were trimmed by 5 bases and 0 bases, with 11 bases remaining between them. The CDR3 extends over 14 amino acids. For the CDR3, the DNA is TGTGCCAGCAGCCCGAGGACAAACTCCTACGAGCAGTACTTC. This sequence encodes CASSPRTNSYEQYF.

This clonotype has only a few counts. The chain joins TRBV7-2 to TRBJ2-3, with D unclear. CDR1 SGHTA and CDR2 FQGNSA come from the germline V gene. V dropped 1 base and J dropped 6 bases, with 8 bases sitting between them. This CDR3 contains 13 residues. The CDR3 nucleotides are TGTGCCAGCAGCTTAGGAGCCGGGGATACGCAGTATTTT. This gives the protein CASSLGAGDTQYF.

This clonotype showed up just a few times. V gene TRBV4-1 combines with J gene TRBJ2-3; D gene unclear. Trimming cost V 2 bases and J 6 bases, with 9 bases left between them. CDR3 length: 13 residues. CDR1 is MGHRA, CDR2 YSYEKL, per germline. The CDR3 spells CASSQRSSDTQYF. The CDR3 region has the DNA TGCGCCAGCAGCCAAAGAAGCTCTGATACGCAGTATTTT.

V gene TRBV6-1 combines with J gene TRBJ2-7; D remains ambiguous. Trimming stripped 4 bases from V and 0 bases from J, with 10 bases between. Germline assignment: CDR1 MNHNS and CDR2 SASEGT. The CDR3 contains 14 residues. The CDR3 is CASSVYLGSYEQYV. DNA for the CDR3: TGTGCCAGCAGTGTGTACTTGGGCTCCTACGAGCAGTACGTC.

The V call is TRBV7-6, the J call TRBJ1-1; perhaps TRBD1 as D (5 bases). This CDR3 spans 14 amino acids. Trimming cost V 4 bases and J 10 bases, with 19 bases left between them. Germline values: CDR1 SGHVS, CDR2 FNYEAQ. The CDR3, as DNA: TGTGCCAGCAGCTCCCCAGGGCTCCCAGGGCGAGCTTTCTTT. Residues: CASSSPGLPGRAFF.

V is TRBV11-3 and J is TRBJ2-1, with 11 bases identical to TRBD2. The V gene's germline CDR1 is SGHNT and CDR2 YENEEA. Trimming took 0 bases from V and 8 from J; bases not matched to a gene: 3. The CDR3 runs to 15 residues. The CDR3 region is CASSLDGTSGDEQFF. The CDR3 region has the DNA TGTGCCAGCAGCTTAGATGGGACTAGCGGCGATGAGCAGTTCTTC. The whole variable domain, remainder taken from reference TRBV11-3 and TRBJ2-1, is EAGVVQSPRYKIIEKKQPVAFWCNPISGHNTLYWYLQNLGQGPELLIRYENEEAVDDSQLPKDRFSAERLKGVDSTLKIQPAELGDSAVYLCASSLDGTSGDEQFFGPGTRLTVL.

This sequence joins TRBV9 and TRBJ2-5, with D perhaps matching TRBD1 or TRBD2 (5 bases each). The CDR3 consists of 14 residues. CDR1 and CDR2 from the germline V gene are SGDLS and YYNGEE. Trimming removed 0 bases at V and 0 bases at J, with 6 bases between. For the CDR3, the DNA is TGTGCCAGCAGCGTAGGGGGGTACCAAGAGACCCAGTACTTC. Residues: CASSVGGYQETQYF. Supplemented by reference TRBV9 and TRBJ2-5, the full variable domain reads DSGVTQTPKHLITATGQRVTLRCSPRSGDLSVYWYQQSLDQGLQFLIQYYNGEERAKGNILERFSAQQFPDLHSELNLSSLELGDSALYFCASSVGGYQETQYFGPGTRLLVL.

This clonotype occurred a few times. The chain joins TRBV2 to TRBJ1-1; 9 bases agree with TRBD1. Losses at the gene ends were 7 bases for V and 6 bases for J; bases not matched to a gene: 15. CDR1 SNHLY and CDR2 FYNNEI come from the germline V gene. The CDR3 has 16 residues. The CDR3 sequence: CASKSPYRTGVAEAFF. CDR3 bases: TGTGCCAGCAAGTCACCCTACCGGACAGGGGTCGCTGAAGCTTTCTTT.

This clonotype was recorded a few times. V and J are TRBV5-4 and TRBJ1-1; TRBD1 might be the D (5 bases). V was clipped by 7 bases and J by 0 bases, with 13 bases between them. The germline gives CDR1 SGHNT, CDR2 YYREEE (reference sequence). CDR3 size: 14 residues. CDR3 nucleotide sequence: TGTGCCAGCCCGGGGGACGGATTGAACACTGAAGCTTTCTTT. Amino acids: CASPGDGLNTEAFF.

A few counts support this clonotype. The chain has TRBV5-1 and TRBJ2-3, with 10 bases fitting TRBD1. CDR1 is SGHRS, CDR2 YFSETQ, per germline. The J segment lost 2 bases and the V segment lost 0 bases, leaving 0 bases of the junction unmatched. The CDR3 is 15 residues long. Written as DNA, the CDR3 is TGCGCCAGCAGCTTGGGACAGGGGGCCACAGATACGCAGTATTTT. Translation: CASSLGQGATDTQYF.

The rearrangement joins TRBV27 to TRBJ1-1; 7 bases agree with TRBD1. The CDR3 sequence is 15 residues long. Germline lookup yields CDR1 MNHEY and CDR2 SMNVEV (reference sequence). Trimming at V came to 5 bases and at J to 1 base, leaving 7 bases not matched to a gene. The CDR3 loop is CASSQYEGANTEAFF. CDR3 sequence (DNA): TGTGCCAGCAGTCAGTACGAGGGGGCGAACACTGAAGCTTTCTTT.

This clonotype was counted ten times or more. This chain joins TRBV4-3 and TRBJ2-1; D may match TRBD1 or TRBD2 (5 bases each). CDR3 length: 19 residues. Germline V lookup: CDR1 LGHNA, CDR2 YSLEER. V was clipped by 1 base and J by 8 bases, with 27 bases between them. CDR3 in amino acids: CASSQVGDGTYGARDEQFF. The CDR3 region has the DNA TGCGCCAGCAGCCAAGTGGGGGACGGGACCTACGGTGCCCGCGATGAGCAGTTCTTC.

This chain links TRBV4-2 with TRBJ2-7; no definite D call. Germline V CDR1 and CDR2: LGHNA, YNFKEQ. The CDR3 has 15 residues. Trimming removed 0 bases at V and 5 bases at J, with 14 bases between. The CDR3 sequence is CASSQDSPLRNEQYF. The CDR3 DNA reads TGTGCCAGCAGCCAAGATTCTCCCCTTAGAAACGAGCAGTACTTC.

This chain connects TRBV7-3 to TRBJ2-1; D might be TRBD1 or TRBD2, each matching 6 bases. The CDR3 spans 16 residues. The germline CDR1 and CDR2 sequences are SGHTA and FQGTGA. V lost 2 bases to trimming and J lost 2 bases, with 13 bases between them. As DNA, the CDR3 is TGTGCCAGCAGCTTACGGCCGGGGGCGGCCTACAATGAGCAGTTCTTC. The encoded protein is CASSLRPGAAYNEQFF.

This chain joins TRBV6-2 or TRBV6-3 and TRBJ1-1; a weak D match, TRBD1 (5 bases). Germline V CDR1 and CDR2: MNHEY, SVGEGT. The CDR3 length is 13 residues. Trimming took off 0 bases at V and 8 bases at J, with 10 bases between the two ends. This CDR3 is CASSYSSKGEAFF. For the CDR3, the DNA is TGTGCCAGCAGTTACTCGAGCAAGGGGGAAGCTTTCTTT.